The clone carrying this TCR beta chain was recorded at least ten times. Its target is unknown. Unique molecular identifiers were present in the TCR beta cDNA libraries. The source material, about 0.95 to 10 million T cells, gave rise to 500,000 or so cDNA molecules. TCRdb passed the PCR reads through MiXCR, listing each CDR3 protein once. The sample contains around 500,000 distinct CDR3 sequences, roughly 34% of which appear only once. The germline V gene has CDR1 SGHRS and CDR2 YFSETQ. The V gene end was trimmed by 4 bases and the J gene end by 2 bases; junction bases not matched to a gene: 3. The CDR3 covers 14 residues. This specimen comes from a study of post-analysis software for immune sequencing data. Study as a whole: There were relapsing-remitting, secondary progressive and progressive-relapsing multiple sclerosis among the disease courses included. Overall study results and limits: F measure showed strong co-clustering of same-batch samples. The study found TRBV5-6, TRBV5-1 and TRBV20-1 among roughly 5 TRBV segments more frequent in patients than controls.

This clonotype was obtained from a girl under 18 with multiple sclerosis. This chain uses TRBV5-1 with TRBJ1-2, with 9 bases that match TRBD1. Specimen: blood. CDR3 DNA sequence: TGCGCCAGCAGCCGACAGGGGGAGAACTATGGCTACACCTTC. Its translation is CASSRQGENYGYTF.